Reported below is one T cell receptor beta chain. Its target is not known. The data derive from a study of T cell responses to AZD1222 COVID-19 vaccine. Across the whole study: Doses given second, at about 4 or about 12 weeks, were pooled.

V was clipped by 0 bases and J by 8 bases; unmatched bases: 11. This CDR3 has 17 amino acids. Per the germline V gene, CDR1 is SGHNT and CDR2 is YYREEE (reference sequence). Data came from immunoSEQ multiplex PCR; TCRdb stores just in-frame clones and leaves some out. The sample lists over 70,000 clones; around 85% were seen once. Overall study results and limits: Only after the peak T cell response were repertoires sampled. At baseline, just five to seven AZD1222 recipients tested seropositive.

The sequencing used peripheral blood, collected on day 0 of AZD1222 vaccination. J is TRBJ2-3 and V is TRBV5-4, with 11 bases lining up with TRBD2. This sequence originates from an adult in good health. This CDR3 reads CASSLVPLAGGTGTQYF. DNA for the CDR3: TGTGCCAGCAGCTTGGTACCCCTAGCGGGGGGCACTGGTACGCAGTATTTT.